This T cell receptor beta chain was documented in a study of graft-versus-host responses after intestinal transplantation. Study background: Recipients had transplants, and these were multivisceral, liver-intestinal, or isolated intestinal.

Method: immunoSEQ multiplex PCR; TCRdb's copy keeps in-frame clones and lacks some. In the table there are more than 60,000 clones, roughly 88% of which are singletons. Deletions cut 1 base from V and 3 bases from J, with 6 bases between. The CDR3 consists of 13 residues. The germline V gene encodes CDR1 SGHTA and CDR2 FQGTGA. Overall study findings and caveats: Elevated graft-versus-host to host-versus-graft clonal ratios in allografts were recorded for patients with graft-donor T cell macrochimerism.

A note on this clone: The antigen is undetermined.

The sample consisted of unstimulated CD8+ T cells sorted from spleen or lymph node cells, taken before intestinal transplant. The chain uses TRBV7-3 and TRBJ2-5; D uncertain. The TCR was taken from a human donor who received an intestinal transplant. The CDR3 bases are TGTGCCAGCAGCTTAATAGATGAAGAGACCCAGTACTTC. Residues: CASSLIDEETQYF.